This T cell receptor (beta chain) was found in a study of molecular identifiers for immune sequencing clone quantification. Study background: Five aliquots were made in replicates from the RNA of roughly 20,000 or 100,000 naive CD8 cells, and four were sequenced. Points from the study as a whole: Over 98% of effector molecules, but under 1% in naive cells, were held by clones with more than 20 RNA copies.

CDR1 and CDR2 (germline): PRHDT, FYEKMQ (reference sequence). This CDR3 comprises 14 residues. Trimming removed 1 base from V and 7 bases from J, with 11 bases in between. TCRdb independently ran MiXCR on the PCR reads; one entry per CDR3 protein. The table records 45,000 to 55,000 distinct CDR3 sequences, roughly 36% of them present only once. A note on this clonotype: Antigen unknown.

The receptor was isolated from a human donor in good health. Some libraries in this study had Jurkat cell RNA spiked in. The sequenced material came from naive CD8+ T cells from blood, with Jurkat cell RNA spiked in. Noted subset: FACS-sorted CD8+CD4-CCR7+CD45RA+ naive T cells. This sequence joins TRBV13 and TRBJ2-1; a possible D gene is TRBD1 (6 bases). CDR3 DNA sequence: TGTGCCAGCAGCTTAGATTGGGACAAAAATGAGCAGTTCTTC. Protein product: CASSLDWDKNEQFF.